The entry below gives a single T cell receptor (beta chain) sequence along with its context. Its cognate antigen is unknown. This record belongs to a study of identical twins. Study-level points and caveats: Models predicted less out-of-frame TCR alpha sharing in monozygotic twins than was found. Conclusions leaned on cross-sectional statistical analysis and did not track the same donors over time.

Template switching, a step in the protocol, added a universal primer site, and cDNA carried unique molecular identifiers. Each CDR3 protein gets one entry after TCRdb re-called the 5' RACE reads with MiXCR. The sample yields some 190,000 distinct CDR3 sequences, more than 15% seen once. These data are also associated with another study on T cells expressing NK-cell markers.

Material: CD8+ T cells sorted from blood. The sequence was collected from a woman between 18 and 29 years old in good health.

Written as DNA, the CDR3 is TGTGCCAGCAGCGTCATACAGGGTGGGGATAATTCACCCCTCCACTTT. Amino acid sequence: CASSVIQGGDNSPLHF. The chain couples TRBV6-1 to TRBJ1-6; possibly TRBD1 for D (6 bases). Germline assignment: CDR1 MNHNS and CDR2 SASEGT. V was pared by 6 bases and J by 5 bases, with 17 bases between. The CDR3 extends over 16 amino acids.